These T cell receptor beta chains were read from a single sample in a study of early T cells in non-severe SARS-CoV-2 infection. TCRdb fed the 5' RACE reads into MiXCR, producing one record per CDR3 protein. There are 32,000 or so distinct CDR3 sequences in the sample; under 6% occur only once, and 14% lies in the top ten. The sample taken for sequencing was whole blood. The receptors derive from an adult who was a healthcare worker with PCR-confirmed SARS-CoV-2 infection or an uninfected control (not recorded which). Each CDR3 is given with its conserved first and last residue. Fields, in order: D gene, V gene, J gene, clone size, CDR3 protein, CDR3 DNA. A D gene is named only where the DNA matches it firmly. Only some rows state a clone size, as once, few, many or a class for expanded clones.

.	TRBV24-1	TRBJ2-1	few	CATSDPGSSNEQFF	TGTGCCACCAGTGATCCGGGCAGCTCAAATGAGCAGTTCTTC
.	TRBV6-6	TRBJ2-5	many	CATQQAGGPETQYF	TGTGCCACCCAACAGGCCGGAGGCCCAGAGACCCAGTACTTC
.	TRBV6-5	TRBJ2-7	many	CASSLLASYEQYF	TGTGCCAGCAGTCTTCTAGCGTCCTACGAGCAGTACTTC
TRBD1	TRBV27	TRBJ1-1	many	CASTKRQGMNTEAFF	TGTGCCAGCACCAAAAGACAGGGGATGAACACTGAAGCTTTCTTT
.	TRBV2	TRBJ2-3	few	CARGGGSTDTQYF	TGTGCCCGAGGAGGCGGGAGCACAGATACGCAGTATTTT
TRBD2	TRBV6-1	TRBJ2-3	many	CASHSGGYTDTQYF	TGTGCCAGCCACAGCGGGGGGTACACAGATACGCAGTATTTT
TRBD2	TRBV20-1	TRBJ2-1	many	CSARVHLGTRSYNEQFF	TGCAGTGCTAGAGTTCACCTCGGGACTAGGTCCTACAATGAGCAGTTCTTC
.	TRBV6-2/TRBV6-3	TRBJ2-5	many	CASRGSIGETQYF	TGTGCCAGCAGAGGATCTATCGGAGAGACCCAGTACTTC
.	TRBV19	TRBJ2-2	.	CASSPLGTGELFF	TGTGCCAGTAGTCCACTGGGAACCGGGGAGCTGTTTTTT
TRBD1	TRBV9	TRBJ1-5	.	CASSEGTGAYSNQPQHF	TGTGCCAGCAGCGAAGGGACAGGAGCTTATAGCAATCAGCCCCAGCATTTT
.	TRBV7-3	TRBJ1-1	few	CASSSTAENTEVFF	TGTGCCAGCAGCTCCACAGCGGAGAACACTGAAGTTTTCTTT
TRBD1	TRBV5-6	TRBJ1-5	few	CASSSRRTGGGQPQHF	TGTGCCAGCAGCTCGCGGAGGACAGGGGGCGGTCAGCCCCAGCATTTT
.	TRBV4-1	TRBJ1-2	.	CASNLLFGGSNYGYTF	TGCGCCAGCAACCTTCTGTTTGGGGGCAGCAACTATGGCTACACCTTC
TRBD2	TRBV18	TRBJ2-1	many	CASSPYPGTSGDMYEQFF	TGTGCCAGCTCACCTTACCCCGGGACTAGCGGGGATATGTATGAGCAGTTCTTC
TRBD1	TRBV7-8	TRBJ2-5	many	CASSYNRDRASQETQYF	TGTGCCAGCAGCTATAACCGGGACAGGGCCTCCCAAGAGACCCAGTACTTC
.	TRBV25-1	TRBJ2-2	few	CASTTTPWTGELFF	TGTGCCAGCACGACTACCCCGTGGACCGGGGAGCTGTTTTTT
.	TRBV15	TRBJ1-2	many	CATSRGGVNYGYTF	TGTGCCACCAGCAGAGGGGGGGTTAACTATGGCTACACCTTC
.	TRBV5-1	TRBJ2-3	few	CASRLGDPDTQYF	TGCGCCAGCCGCCTGGGCGACCCAGATACGCAGTATTTT
.	TRBV27	TRBJ1-1	many	CASSFSARYEAFF	TGTGCCAGCAGTTTTTCTGCACGTTATGAAGCTTTCTTT
TRBD1	TRBV12-3/TRBV12-4	TRBJ1-5	many	CASSPSGQGRNQPQHF	TGTGCCAGCAGTCCCAGCGGACAGGGGCGGAATCAGCCCCAGCATTTT
.	TRBV2	TRBJ1-5	many	CASSEALRAQHF	TGTGCCAGCAGTGAAGCCCTTCGGGCCCAGCATTTT
.	TRBV28	TRBJ2-3	many	CASNTGPATDTQYF	TGTGCCAGCAACACTGGTCCAGCCACAGATACGCAGTATTTT
.	TRBV28	TRBJ2-6	many	CASIDRTKGANVLTF	TGTGCCAGCATCGATAGAACAAAAGGGGCCAACGTCCTGACTTTC
.	TRBV11-3	TRBJ2-1	few	CASSLGGGDPEQFF	TGTGCCAGCAGCTTAGGAGGAGGGGATCCTGAGCAGTTCTTC
.	TRBV5-4	TRBJ2-3	.	CASSSGTYTDTQYF	TGTGCCAGCAGCTCGGGGACTTACACAGATACGCAGTATTTT
.	TRBV5-1	TRBJ1-2	many	CASSFQGGDGYTF	TGCGCCAGCAGCTTCCAGGGTGGCGATGGCTACACCTTC